The TCR beta chain under discussion was sequenced for a study of blood T cells in healthy people across ages. Comments on this clonotype: The antigen is unknown.

Findings and caveats of the study: As age increased, TCR beta diversity per million T cells fell in a roughly linear fashion.

Next came a second PCR, run for about 7 to 12 cycles, which used a sample-barcoded 5' primer along with a J-beta primer mix. A template-switch adaptor that had 12 random nucleotides put a tag on each cDNA molecule. Every sample produced at least 2.5 million CDR3-containing paired-end reads. TCRdb re-analysed the 5' RACE reads in MiXCR, keeping a single row per CDR3 protein. The repertoire holds around 500,000 distinct CDR3 sequences, 47% seen once, with around 23% in the top ten. The TCR comes from an elderly man in good health. The source material was blood.

The CDR3 DNA reads TGCAGTGCTAGAGATCGAGCCGGCCCCACAGCCAACAATCAGCCCCAGCATTTT. Translation gives CSARDRAGPTANNQPQHF. V is TRBV20-1 and J is TRBJ1-5; no clear D. CDR1 is DFQATT and CDR2 is SNEGSKA in the germline V gene (reference sequence). The CDR3 is 18 residues long. V was cut by 0 bases and J by 3 bases, with 21 bases left in between.